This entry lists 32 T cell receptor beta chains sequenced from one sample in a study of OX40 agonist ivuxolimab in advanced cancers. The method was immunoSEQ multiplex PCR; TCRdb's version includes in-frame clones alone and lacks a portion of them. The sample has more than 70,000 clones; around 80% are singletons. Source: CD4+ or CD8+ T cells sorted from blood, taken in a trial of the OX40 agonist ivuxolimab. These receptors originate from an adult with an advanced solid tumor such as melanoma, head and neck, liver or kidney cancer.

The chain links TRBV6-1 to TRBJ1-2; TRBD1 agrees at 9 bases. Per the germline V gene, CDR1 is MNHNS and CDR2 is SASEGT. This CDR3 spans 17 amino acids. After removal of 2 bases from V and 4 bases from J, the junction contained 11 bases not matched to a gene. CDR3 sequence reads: CASSESLSWTGAYGYTF. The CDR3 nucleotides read TGTGCCAGCAGTGAATCTTTGAGCTGGACAGGGGCCTATGGCTACACCTTC.

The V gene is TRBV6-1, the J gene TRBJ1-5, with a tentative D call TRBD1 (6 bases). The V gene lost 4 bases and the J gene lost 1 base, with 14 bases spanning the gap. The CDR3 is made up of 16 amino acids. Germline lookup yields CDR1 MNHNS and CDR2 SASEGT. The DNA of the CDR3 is TGTGCCAGCAGTGCATCCCGGGGGCTAAGCAATCAGCCCCAGCATTTT. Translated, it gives CASSASRGLSNQPQHF.

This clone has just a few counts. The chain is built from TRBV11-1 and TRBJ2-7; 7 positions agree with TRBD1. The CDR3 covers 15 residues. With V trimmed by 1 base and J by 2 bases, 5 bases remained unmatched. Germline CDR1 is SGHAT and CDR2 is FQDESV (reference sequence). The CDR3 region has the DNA TGTGCCAGCAGCTTAGGACAGGGCCCGACCTACGAGCAGTACTTC. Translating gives CASSLGQGPTYEQYF.

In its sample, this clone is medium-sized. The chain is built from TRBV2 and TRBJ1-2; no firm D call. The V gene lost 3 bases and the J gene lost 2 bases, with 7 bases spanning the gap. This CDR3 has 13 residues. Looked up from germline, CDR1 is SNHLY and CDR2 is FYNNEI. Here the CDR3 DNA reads TGTGCCAGCAGTGATCAGGAGAACTATGGCTACACCTTC. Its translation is CASSDQENYGYTF.

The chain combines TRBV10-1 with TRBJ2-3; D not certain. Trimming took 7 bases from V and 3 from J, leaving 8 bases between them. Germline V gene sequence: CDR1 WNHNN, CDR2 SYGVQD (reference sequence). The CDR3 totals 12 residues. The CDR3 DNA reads TGCGCCAGCAAGCCGGGTACAGATACGCAGTATTTT. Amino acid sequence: CASKPGTDTQYF.

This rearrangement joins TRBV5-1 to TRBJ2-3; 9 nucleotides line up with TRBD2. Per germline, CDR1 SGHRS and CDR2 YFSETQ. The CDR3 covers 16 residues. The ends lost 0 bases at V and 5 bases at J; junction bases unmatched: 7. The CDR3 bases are TGCGCCAGCAGCTTGGGTGCTAGCGGGGTTATAGATACGCAGTATTTT. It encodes CASSLGASGVIDTQYF.

CDR3 loop: CASSKLSSYEQYF. In DNA, the CDR3 is TGTGCCAGCAGTAAATTAAGCTCCTACGAGCAGTACTTC. This rearrangement joins TRBV6-1 to TRBJ2-7; D remains ambiguous. This CDR3 comprises 13 residues. Trimming took off 5 bases at V and 0 bases at J, with 8 bases between the two ends. Germline V lookup: CDR1 MNHNS, CDR2 SASEGT.

The CDR3 reads CASSKCWDSTSTDTQYF. The CDR3 DNA is TGTGCCAGCAGCAAATGTTGGGACAGTACTAGCACAGATACGCAGTATTTT. J is TRBJ2-3 and V is TRBV21-1; TRBD1, as called in the table, went unchecked against the DNA. TRBV21-1 has pseudogene status. The CDR3 consists of 17 residues.

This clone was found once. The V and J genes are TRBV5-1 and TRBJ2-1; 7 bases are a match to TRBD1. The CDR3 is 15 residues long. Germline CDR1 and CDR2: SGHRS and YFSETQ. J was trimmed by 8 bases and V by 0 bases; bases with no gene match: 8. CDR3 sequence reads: CASSLEAGGRDEQFF. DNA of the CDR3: TGCGCCAGCAGCTTGGAGGCAGGGGGTAGAGATGAGCAGTTCTTC.

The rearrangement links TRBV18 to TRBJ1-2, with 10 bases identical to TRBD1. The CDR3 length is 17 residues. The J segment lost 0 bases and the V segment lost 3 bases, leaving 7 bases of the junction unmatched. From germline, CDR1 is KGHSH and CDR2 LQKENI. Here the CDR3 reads CASSPPRTGGPNYGYTF. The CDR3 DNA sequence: TGTGCCAGCTCACCCCCCCGGACAGGGGGGCCTAACTATGGCTACACCTTC.

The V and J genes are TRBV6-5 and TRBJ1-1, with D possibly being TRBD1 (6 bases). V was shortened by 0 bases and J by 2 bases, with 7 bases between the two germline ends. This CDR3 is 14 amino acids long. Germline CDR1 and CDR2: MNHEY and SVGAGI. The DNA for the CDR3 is TGTGCCAGCAGTTACTCGGGGGCCAACACTGAAGCTTTCTTT. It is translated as CASSYSGANTEAFF.

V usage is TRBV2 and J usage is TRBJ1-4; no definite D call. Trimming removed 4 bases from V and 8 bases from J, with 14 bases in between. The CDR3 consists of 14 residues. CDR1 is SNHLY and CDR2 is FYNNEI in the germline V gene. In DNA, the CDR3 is TGTGCCAGCAGTGCGGCGACTACACTCGAAAAACTGTTTTTT. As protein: CASSAATTLEKLFF.

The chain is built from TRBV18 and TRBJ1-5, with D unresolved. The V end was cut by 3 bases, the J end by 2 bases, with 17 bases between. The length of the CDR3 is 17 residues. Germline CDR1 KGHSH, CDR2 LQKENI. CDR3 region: CASSPRRESTGNQPQHF. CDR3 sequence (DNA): TGTGCCAGCTCACCTAGACGGGAATCCACCGGCAATCAGCCCCAGCATTTT.

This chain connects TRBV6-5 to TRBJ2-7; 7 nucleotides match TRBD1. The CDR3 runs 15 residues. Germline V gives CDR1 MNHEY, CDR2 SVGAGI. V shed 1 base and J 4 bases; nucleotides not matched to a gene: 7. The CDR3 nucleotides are TGTGCCAGCAGTTACTTCGGCCGACAGGGATACGAGCAGTACTTC. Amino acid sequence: CASSYFGRQGYEQYF.

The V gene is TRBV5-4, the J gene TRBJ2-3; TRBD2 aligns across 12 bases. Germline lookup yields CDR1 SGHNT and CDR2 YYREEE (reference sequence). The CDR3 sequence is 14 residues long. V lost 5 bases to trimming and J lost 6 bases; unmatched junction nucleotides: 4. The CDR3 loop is CASSTSGGRDTQYF. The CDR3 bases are TGTGCCAGCAGTACTAGCGGGGGGCGGGATACGCAGTATTTT.

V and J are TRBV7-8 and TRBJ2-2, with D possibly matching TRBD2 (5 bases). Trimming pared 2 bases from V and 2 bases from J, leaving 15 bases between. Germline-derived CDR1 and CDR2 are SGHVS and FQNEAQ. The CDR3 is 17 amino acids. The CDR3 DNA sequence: TGTGCCAGCAGCTTAAGAAACGGGGTGTCAAACACCGGGGAGCTGTTTTTT. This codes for CASSLRNGVSNTGELFF.

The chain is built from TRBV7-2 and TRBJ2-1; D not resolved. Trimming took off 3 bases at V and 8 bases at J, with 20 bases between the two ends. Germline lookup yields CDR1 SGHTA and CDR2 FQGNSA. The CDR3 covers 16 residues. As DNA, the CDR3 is TGTGCCAGCAGCTTGGGCCCGACGGTGGGTGAGGATGAGCAGTTCTTC. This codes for CASSLGPTVGEDEQFF.

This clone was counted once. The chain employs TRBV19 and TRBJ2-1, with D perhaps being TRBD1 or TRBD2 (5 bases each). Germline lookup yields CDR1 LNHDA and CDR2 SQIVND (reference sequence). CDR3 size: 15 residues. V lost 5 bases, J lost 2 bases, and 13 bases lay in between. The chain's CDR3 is CASSVGRGAYNEQFF. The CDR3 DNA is TGTGCCAGTAGTGTCGGACGAGGGGCCTACAATGAGCAGTTCTTC.

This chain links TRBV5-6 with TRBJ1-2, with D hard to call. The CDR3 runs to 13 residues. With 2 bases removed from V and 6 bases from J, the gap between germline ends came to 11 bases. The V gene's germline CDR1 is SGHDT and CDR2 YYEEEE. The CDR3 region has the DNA TGTGCCAGCAGCTTAACCTCGTGGGATGGCTACACCTTC. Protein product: CASSLTSWDGYTF.

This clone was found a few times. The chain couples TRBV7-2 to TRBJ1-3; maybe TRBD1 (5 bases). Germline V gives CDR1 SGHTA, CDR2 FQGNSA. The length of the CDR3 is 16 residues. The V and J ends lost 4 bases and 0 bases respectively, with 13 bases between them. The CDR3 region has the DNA TGTGCCAGCAGCTCCCGGGACGCCTCCTCTGGAAACACCATATATTTT. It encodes CASSSRDASSGNTIYF.

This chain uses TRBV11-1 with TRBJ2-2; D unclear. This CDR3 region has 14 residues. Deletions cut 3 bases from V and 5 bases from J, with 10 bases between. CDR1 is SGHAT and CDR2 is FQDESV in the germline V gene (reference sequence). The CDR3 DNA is TGTGCCAGCAGCTTCGTGAGTTTAACCGGGGAGCTGTTTTTT. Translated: CASSFVSLTGELFF.

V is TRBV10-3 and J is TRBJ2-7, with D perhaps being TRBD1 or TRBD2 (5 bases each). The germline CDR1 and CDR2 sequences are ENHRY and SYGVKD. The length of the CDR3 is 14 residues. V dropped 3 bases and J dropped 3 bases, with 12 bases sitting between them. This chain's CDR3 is CAISDGTESYEQYF. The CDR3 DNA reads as TGTGCCATCAGTGATGGGACGGAGAGCTACGAGCAGTACTTC.

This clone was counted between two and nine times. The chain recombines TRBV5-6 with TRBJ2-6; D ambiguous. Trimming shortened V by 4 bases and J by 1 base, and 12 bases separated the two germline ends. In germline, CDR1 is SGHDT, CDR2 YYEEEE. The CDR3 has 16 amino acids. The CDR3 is CASSRSIASGANVLTF. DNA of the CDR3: TGTGCCAGCAGCCGTAGCATTGCGTCTGGGGCCAACGTCCTGACTTTC. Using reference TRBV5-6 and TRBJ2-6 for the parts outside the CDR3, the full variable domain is DAGVTQSPTHLIKTRGQQVTLRCSPKSGHDTVSWYQQALGQGPQFIFQYYEEEERQRGNFPDRFSGHQFPNYSSELNVNALLLGDSALYLCASSRSIASGANVLTFGAGSRLTVL.

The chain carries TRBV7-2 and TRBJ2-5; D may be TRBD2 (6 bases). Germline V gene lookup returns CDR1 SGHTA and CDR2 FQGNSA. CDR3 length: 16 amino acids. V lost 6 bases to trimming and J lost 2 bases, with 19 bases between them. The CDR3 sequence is CASSTIPGLTQETQYF. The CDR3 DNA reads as TGTGCCAGCAGTACTATACCGGGACTGACTCAAGAGACCCAGTACTTC.

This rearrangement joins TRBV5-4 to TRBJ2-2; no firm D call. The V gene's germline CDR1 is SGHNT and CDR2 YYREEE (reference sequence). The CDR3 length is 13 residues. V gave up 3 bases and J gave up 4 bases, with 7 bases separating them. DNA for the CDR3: TGTGCCAGCAGCTCAAAGCTCACCGGGGAGCTGTTTTTT. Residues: CASSSKLTGELFF.

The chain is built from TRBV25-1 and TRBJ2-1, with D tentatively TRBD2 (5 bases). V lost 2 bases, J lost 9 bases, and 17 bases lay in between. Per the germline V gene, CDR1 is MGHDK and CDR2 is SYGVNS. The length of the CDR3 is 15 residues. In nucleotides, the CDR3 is TGTGCCAGCAGTGAAGGTCTCGGGATGGCGGGTGAGCAGTTCTTC. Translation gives CASSEGLGMAGEQFF.

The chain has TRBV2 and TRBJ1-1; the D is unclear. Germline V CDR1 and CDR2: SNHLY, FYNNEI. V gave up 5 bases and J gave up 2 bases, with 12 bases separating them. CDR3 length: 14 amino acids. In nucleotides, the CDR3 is TGTGCCAGCAGTCTCCTCCGGACCAACACTGAAGCTTTCTTT. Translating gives CASSLLRTNTEAFF. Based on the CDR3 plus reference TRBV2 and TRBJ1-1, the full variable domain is EPEVTQTPSHQVTQMGQEVILRCVPISNHLYFYWYRQILGQKVEFLVSFYNNEISEKSEIFDDQFSVERPDGSNFTLKIRSTKLEDSAMYFCASSLLRTNTEAFFGQGTRLTVV.

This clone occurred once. As DNA, the CDR3 is TGTGCCAGCAGCTTATTATGGGTGTCTAGGGACGAGCAGTACTTC. Translating it yields CASSLLWVSRDEQYF. This chain uses TRBV7-8 with TRBJ2-7; D uncertain. CDR3 length: 15 amino acids. Germline lookup yields CDR1 SGHVS and CDR2 FQNEAQ. The germline V and J ends were trimmed by 2 bases and 5 bases, with 16 bases remaining between them.

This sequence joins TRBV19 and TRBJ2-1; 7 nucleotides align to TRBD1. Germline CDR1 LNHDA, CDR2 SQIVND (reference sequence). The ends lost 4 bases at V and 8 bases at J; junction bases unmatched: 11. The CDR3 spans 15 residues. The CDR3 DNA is TGTGCCAGTAGTAGGAAGGGGGCCTCCGGGGATGAGCAGTTCTTC. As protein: CASSRKGASGDEQFF.

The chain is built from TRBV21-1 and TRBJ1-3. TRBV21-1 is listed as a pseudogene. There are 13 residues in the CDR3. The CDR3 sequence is CASTRRSGNTIYF. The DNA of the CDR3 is TGTGCCAGCACAAGACGCTCTGGAAACACCATATATTTT.

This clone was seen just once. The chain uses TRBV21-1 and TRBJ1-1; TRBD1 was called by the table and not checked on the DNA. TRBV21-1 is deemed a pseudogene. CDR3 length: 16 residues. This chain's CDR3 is CASSKPRTGGRTEAFF. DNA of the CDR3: TGTGCCAGCAGCAAACCAAGGACAGGGGGCCGCACTGAAGCTTTCTTT.

CDR3: CASSETLGSSLHF. CDR3 nucleotide sequence: TGTGCCAGCAGTGAAACTCTTGGCTCATCTCTCCACTTT. The chain has TRBV25-1 and TRBJ1-6, with no clear D. The V end was cut by 2 bases, the J end by 16 bases, with 15 bases between. The CDR3 is made up of 13 amino acids. Germline V lookup: CDR1 MGHDK, CDR2 SYGVNS.